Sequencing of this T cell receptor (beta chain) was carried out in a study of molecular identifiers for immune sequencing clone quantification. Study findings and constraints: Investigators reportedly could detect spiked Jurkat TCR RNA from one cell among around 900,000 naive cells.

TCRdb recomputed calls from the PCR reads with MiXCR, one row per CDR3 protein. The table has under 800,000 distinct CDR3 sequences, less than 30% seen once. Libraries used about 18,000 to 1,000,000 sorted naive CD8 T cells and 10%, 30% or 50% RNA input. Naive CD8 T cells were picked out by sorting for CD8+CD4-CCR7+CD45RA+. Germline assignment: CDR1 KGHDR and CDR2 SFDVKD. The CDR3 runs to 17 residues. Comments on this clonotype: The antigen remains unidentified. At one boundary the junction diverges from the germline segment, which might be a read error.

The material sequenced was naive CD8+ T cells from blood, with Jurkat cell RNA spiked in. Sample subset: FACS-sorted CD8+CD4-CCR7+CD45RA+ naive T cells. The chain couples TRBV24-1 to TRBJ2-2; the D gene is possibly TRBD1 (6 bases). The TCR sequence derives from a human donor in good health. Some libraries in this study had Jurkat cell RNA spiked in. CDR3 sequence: CAPSGPWDTLPPGELFF. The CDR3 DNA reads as TGTGCCCCCAGTGGCCCTTGGGACACTCTTCCCCCCGGGGAGCTGTTTTTT.